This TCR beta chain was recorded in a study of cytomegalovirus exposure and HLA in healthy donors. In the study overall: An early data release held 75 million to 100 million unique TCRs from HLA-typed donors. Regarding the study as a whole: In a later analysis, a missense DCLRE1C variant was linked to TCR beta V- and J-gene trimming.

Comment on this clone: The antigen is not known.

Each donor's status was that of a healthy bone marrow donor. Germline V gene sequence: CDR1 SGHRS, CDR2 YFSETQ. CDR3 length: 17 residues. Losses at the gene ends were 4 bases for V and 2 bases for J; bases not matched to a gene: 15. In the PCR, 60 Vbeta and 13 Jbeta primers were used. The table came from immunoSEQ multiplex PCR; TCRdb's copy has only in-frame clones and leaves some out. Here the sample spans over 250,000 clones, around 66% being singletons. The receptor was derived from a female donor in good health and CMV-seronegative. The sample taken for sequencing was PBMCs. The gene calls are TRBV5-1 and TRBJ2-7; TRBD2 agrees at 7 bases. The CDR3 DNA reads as TGCGCCAGCAGCAAGAGATTAGAGGCTAGCGGCACCTACGAGCAGTACTTC. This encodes CASSKRLEASGTYEQYF.